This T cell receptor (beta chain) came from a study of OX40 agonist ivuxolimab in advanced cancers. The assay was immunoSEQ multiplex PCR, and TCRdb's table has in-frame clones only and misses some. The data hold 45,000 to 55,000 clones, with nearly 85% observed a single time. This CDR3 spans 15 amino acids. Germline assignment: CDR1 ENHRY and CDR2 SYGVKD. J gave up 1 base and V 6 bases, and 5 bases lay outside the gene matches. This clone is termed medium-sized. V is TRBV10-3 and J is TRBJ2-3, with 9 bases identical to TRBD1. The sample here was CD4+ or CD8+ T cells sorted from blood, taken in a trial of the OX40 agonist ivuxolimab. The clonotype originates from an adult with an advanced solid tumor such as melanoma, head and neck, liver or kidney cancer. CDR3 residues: CAISPRDRGTDTQYF. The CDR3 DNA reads TGTGCCATCAGCCCCCGGGACAGGGGCACAGATACGCAGTATTTT.